This T cell receptor (beta chain) was profiled in a study of blood T cell repertoires in COVID-19. The overall study: Samples came from the United States, Italy and Spain, spanning acute and convalescent COVID-19.

Cohort assignment relied on participant-reported clinical history. Sequenced by immunoSEQ multiplex PCR; TCRdb stores in-frame clones only, minus some. The profile shows some 190,000 clones, around 84% of them singletons. The CDR3 spans 16 residues. Germline V gene sequence: CDR1 MDHEN, CDR2 SYDVKM. The germline V and J ends were trimmed by 8 bases and 0 bases, with 19 bases remaining between them. Ten or more counts support this clone. This CDR3 is also generated by other DNA sequences in the sample. The rearrangement links TRBV28 to TRBJ1-2; D unresolved. This TCR came from a woman aged 30 to 39 who had recovered from COVID-19. Sequenced sample: PBMCs or T cells enriched from blood (not recorded which). The CDR3 DNA follows: TGTGCCAGCCGTTCTCTTTTCCGCCTAGCTAACTATGGCTACACCTTC. This sequence encodes CASRSLFRLANYGYTF.